Listed below are T cell receptor beta chains from one sample, sequenced in a study of blood T cell repertoires in COVID-19. Using immunoSEQ multiplex PCR, the repertoire was profiled, and TCRdb retains in-frame clones only, with some absent. The sample has around 250,000 clones; about 90% are singletons. Sample: PBMCs or T cells enriched from blood (not recorded which). Every receptor here comes from a human donor in a cohort exposed to, infected with or recovered from COVID-19 (not recorded which). The donor label of this sample is uncertain. Both conserved end residues are part of each CDR3. The D gene is left open where the match is weak. The listing skips clone size in some rows; elsewhere it reads once, few, many or a size class.

clone size: once; D gene: TRBD2; V gene: TRBV9; J gene: TRBJ2-3; CDR3 protein: CASSPTLAGWSNTQYF; CDR3 DNA: TGTGCCAGCAGCCCGACTCTAGCGGGGTGGAGCAATACGCAGTATTTT
clone size: NA; D gene: NA; V gene: TRBV24-1; J gene: TRBJ2-3; CDR3 protein: CATSDLRVGTQYF; CDR3 DNA: TGTGCCACCAGTGATTTACGGGTTGGTACGCAGTATTTT
clone size: NA; D gene: NA; V gene: TRBV5-1; J gene: TRBJ1-3; CDR3 protein: CASSDDNAPNTIYF; CDR3 DNA: TGCGCCAGCAGCGACGACAATGCCCCCAACACCATATATTTT
clone size: NA; D gene: TRBD1; V gene: TRBV11-2; J gene: TRBJ1-3; CDR3 protein: CASSLQGDNTIYF; CDR3 DNA: TGTGCCAGCAGCTTGCAGGGGGATAACACCATATATTTT
clone size: NA; D gene: TRBD2; V gene: TRBV5-8; J gene: TRBJ2-5; CDR3 protein: CASSPGLAAQETQYF; CDR3 DNA: TGTGCCAGCAGCCCGGGACTAGCGGCCCAAGAGACCCAGTACTTC
clone size: NA; D gene: NA; V gene: TRBV28; J gene: TRBJ2-7; CDR3 protein: CASSLEQALYEQYF; CDR3 DNA: TGTGCCAGCAGTTTAGAACAGGCTCTCTACGAGCAGTACTTC
clone size: NA; D gene: TRBD1; V gene: TRBV24-1; J gene: TRBJ2-7; CDR3 protein: CATSESRGDRGRDEQYF; CDR3 DNA: TGTGCCACCAGTGAGAGCCGCGGGGACAGGGGGCGCGACGAGCAGTACTTC
clone size: NA; D gene: NA; V gene: TRBV4-3; J gene: TRBJ2-1; CDR3 protein: CASSLGGDYNEQFF; CDR3 DNA: TGCGCCAGCAGCCTAGGGGGGGACTACAATGAGCAGTTCTTC
clone size: NA; D gene: NA; V gene: TRBV6-5; J gene: TRBJ1-4; CDR3 protein: CASQGRLWEKLFF; CDR3 DNA: TGTGCCAGCCAGGGTCGGCTCTGGGAAAAACTGTTTTTT
clone size: once; D gene: TRBD2; V gene: TRBV6-2/TRBV6-3; J gene: TRBJ2-3; CDR3 protein: CASSYALAGGHTQYF; CDR3 DNA: TGTGCCAGCAGTTACGCGTTAGCGGGGGGGCATACGCAGTATTTT
clone size: NA; D gene: NA; V gene: TRBV6-6; J gene: TRBJ1-6; CDR3 protein: CASRRDNSPLHF; CDR3 DNA: TGTGCCAGCAGGAGGGATAATTCACCCCTCCACTTT
clone size: NA; D gene: NA; V gene: TRBV27; J gene: TRBJ1-3; CDR3 protein: CASSLRGLPEGNTIYF; CDR3 DNA: TGTGCCAGCAGTCTCCGGGGACTACCGGAGGGAAACACCATATATTTT
clone size: NA; D gene: TRBD1; V gene: TRBV7-8; J gene: TRBJ1-1; CDR3 protein: CASSLARGDRGDTEAFF; CDR3 DNA: TGTGCCAGCAGCTTAGCGCGGGGGGACAGGGGAGACACTGAAGCTTTCTTT
clone size: NA; D gene: TRBD1; V gene: TRBV2; J gene: TRBJ2-3; CDR3 protein: CASSGRDSYTDTQYF; CDR3 DNA: TGTGCCAGCAGTGGACGGGACAGTTACACAGATACGCAGTATTTT
clone size: NA; D gene: NA; V gene: TRBV5-4; J gene: TRBJ2-7; CDR3 protein: CASSGEIYEQYF; CDR3 DNA: TGTGCCAGCAGCGGGGAGATTTACGAGCAGTACTTC
clone size: NA; D gene: NA; V gene: TRBV14; J gene: TRBJ1-6; CDR3 protein: CASSQDPTDNSPLHF; CDR3 DNA: TGTGCCAGCAGCCAAGATCCGACAGATAATTCACCCCTCCACTTT
clone size: NA; D gene: TRBD1; V gene: TRBV19; J gene: TRBJ1-2; CDR3 protein: CASIRGQGYYGYTF; CDR3 DNA: TGTGCCAGTATAAGAGGACAGGGTTACTATGGCTACACCTTC
clone size: NA; D gene: NA; V gene: TRBV2; J gene: TRBJ2-7; CDR3 protein: CASRGPGAPYEQYF; CDR3 DNA: TGTGCCAGCAGGGGCCCGGGAGCCCCCTACGAGCAGTACTTC
clone size: NA; D gene: NA; V gene: TRBV18; J gene: TRBJ1-1; CDR3 protein: CASSPFPQKAFF; CDR3 DNA: TGTGCCAGCTCACCATTTCCACAGAAAGCTTTCTTT
clone size: NA; D gene: NA; V gene: TRBV27; J gene: TRBJ1-2; CDR3 protein: CASSPGDKIFNYTF; CDR3 DNA: TGTGCCAGCAGTCCTGGGGACAAAATCTTCAACTACACCTTC
clone size: NA; D gene: NA; V gene: TRBV3-1/TRBV3-2; J gene: TRBJ1-5; CDR3 protein: CASSQGHQPQHF; CDR3 DNA: TGTGCCAGCAGCCAAGGGCATCAGCCCCAGCATTTT
clone size: NA; D gene: NA; V gene: TRBV11-2; J gene: TRBJ1-1; CDR3 protein: CASSSRENTEAFF; CDR3 DNA: TGTGCCAGCAGCTCCAGGGAGAACACTGAAGCTTTCTTT
clone size: NA; D gene: TRBD1; V gene: TRBV2; J gene: TRBJ1-2; CDR3 protein: CASTGTGNYGYTF; CDR3 DNA: TGTGCCAGCACAGGGACAGGGAACTATGGCTACACCTTC
clone size: few; D gene: TRBD1; V gene: TRBV7-8; J gene: TRBJ1-2; CDR3 protein: CASSLGTRGKGYTF; CDR3 DNA: TGTGCCAGCAGCTTAGGTACCAGGGGGAAGGGCTACACCTTC
clone size: NA; D gene: NA; V gene: TRBV12-5; J gene: TRBJ2-1; CDR3 protein: CASGLYTGMDEQFF; CDR3 DNA: TGTGCTAGTGGTTTGTACACAGGGATGGATGAGCAGTTCTTC
clone size: NA; D gene: NA; V gene: TRBV24-1; J gene: TRBJ1-2; CDR3 protein: CATSVPGGLPKGDYGYTF; CDR3 DNA: TGTGCCACCAGTGTCCCAGGAGGTCTCCCAAAGGGGGATTATGGCTACACCTTC
clone size: NA; D gene: TRBD1; V gene: TRBV6-5; J gene: TRBJ1-1; CDR3 protein: CASLGPNRGEAFF; CDR3 DNA: TGTGCCAGCCTGGGACCTAACAGGGGTGAAGCTTTCTTT
clone size: NA; D gene: TRBD2; V gene: TRBV18; J gene: TRBJ2-5; CDR3 protein: CASSLRTSGQETQYF; CDR3 DNA: TGTGCCAGCTCACTTCGGACTAGCGGACAAGAGACCCAGTACTTC
clone size: NA; D gene: NA; V gene: TRBV4-1; J gene: TRBJ2-7; CDR3 protein: CASSQEYRVPAYEQYF; CDR3 DNA: TGCGCCAGCAGCCAAGAGTACAGGGTCCCCGCCTACGAGCAGTACTTC
clone size: NA; D gene: TRBD1; V gene: TRBV29-1; J gene: TRBJ2-5; CDR3 protein: CSVTGTGVRETQYF; CDR3 DNA: TGCAGCGTGACCGGGACAGGGGTTCGAGAGACCCAGTACTTC
clone size: NA; D gene: NA; V gene: TRBV6-6; J gene: TRBJ2-7; CDR3 protein: CASSLPPSSYEQYF; CDR3 DNA: TGTGCCAGCAGCCTTCCCCCTAGCTCCTACGAGCAGTACTTC
clone size: NA; D gene: NA; V gene: TRBV27; J gene: TRBJ2-7; CDR3 protein: CASSLIAGVNEQYF; CDR3 DNA: TGTGCCAGCAGTTTAATCGCAGGGGTTAACGAGCAGTACTTC
clone size: few; D gene: NA; V gene: TRBV5-5; J gene: TRBJ1-3; CDR3 protein: CASSPRVYSGNTIYF; CDR3 DNA: TGTGCCAGCAGCCCCAGGGTATACTCTGGAAACACCATATATTTT
clone size: NA; D gene: NA; V gene: TRBV2; J gene: TRBJ2-4; CDR3 protein: CASKKEGVNIQYF; CDR3 DNA: TGTGCCAGCAAGAAAGAGGGGGTAAACATTCAGTACTTC
clone size: NA; D gene: NA; V gene: TRBV10-3; J gene: TRBJ1-2; CDR3 protein: CAISGTSDGYTF; CDR3 DNA: TGTGCCATCAGTGGGACATCCGATGGCTACACCTTC
clone size: NA; D gene: NA; V gene: TRBV19; J gene: TRBJ1-1; CDR3 protein: CASGWGGLNTEAFF; CDR3 DNA: TGTGCCAGCGGATGGGGGGGATTGAACACTGAAGCTTTCTTT
clone size: NA; D gene: NA; V gene: TRBV30; J gene: TRBJ1-5; CDR3 protein: CAWSSTGIGTEPQHF; CDR3 DNA: TGTGCCTGGAGTTCGACAGGTATAGGGACGGAGCCCCAGCATTTT
clone size: NA; D gene: TRBD1; V gene: TRBV27; J gene: TRBJ1-2; CDR3 protein: CASRRNRGNYGYTF; CDR3 DNA: TGTGCCAGCAGGAGAAACAGGGGAAATTATGGCTACACCTTC
clone size: NA; D gene: TRBD1; V gene: TRBV2; J gene: TRBJ2-7; CDR3 protein: CASSEQTGSSYEQYF; CDR3 DNA: TGTGCCAGCAGTGAACAGACAGGGAGCTCCTACGAGCAGTACTTC
clone size: NA; D gene: NA; V gene: TRBV5-1; J gene: TRBJ1-1; CDR3 protein: CASSQDSAGPEAFF; CDR3 DNA: TGCGCCAGCAGCCAAGACAGTGCCGGGCCTGAAGCTTTCTTT
clone size: NA; D gene: NA; V gene: TRBV25-1; J gene: TRBJ2-1; CDR3 protein: CASSEVGGSTRGEQFF; CDR3 DNA: TGTGCCAGCAGTGAGGTGGGAGGCTCTACAAGGGGTGAGCAGTTCTTC
clone size: once; D gene: NA; V gene: TRBV5-6; J gene: TRBJ2-7; CDR3 protein: CASSLFGQSYEQYF; CDR3 DNA: TGTGCCAGCAGCTTGTTCGGACAATCCTACGAGCAGTACTTC
clone size: NA; D gene: NA; V gene: TRBV18; J gene: TRBJ1-3; CDR3 protein: CASSPAEASGNTIYF; CDR3 DNA: TGTGCCAGCTCACCGGCGGAGGCCTCTGGAAACACCATATATTTT
clone size: once; D gene: TRBD2; V gene: TRBV5-4; J gene: TRBJ2-3; CDR3 protein: CASSVVRAGDTDTQYF; CDR3 DNA: TGTGCCAGCAGCGTCGTTAGAGCGGGGGACACAGATACGCAGTATTTT
clone size: NA; D gene: TRBD1; V gene: TRBV29-1; J gene: TRBJ1-2; CDR3 protein: CSVETGEEDGYTF; CDR3 DNA: TGCAGCGTTGAAACAGGGGAAGAGGACGGCTACACCTTC
clone size: NA; D gene: NA; V gene: TRBV15; J gene: TRBJ1-4; CDR3 protein: CATSRNRFNEKLFF; CDR3 DNA: TGTGCCACCAGCAGAAACAGGTTTAATGAAAAACTGTTTTTT
clone size: NA; D gene: NA; V gene: TRBV5-6; J gene: TRBJ1-5; CDR3 protein: CASSLGVTRGQPQHF; CDR3 DNA: TGTGCCAGCAGCTTGGGGGTTACCCGAGGCCAGCCCCAGCATTTT
clone size: NA; D gene: NA; V gene: TRBV7-3; J gene: TRBJ1-1; CDR3 protein: CASSLGTMNTEAFF; CDR3 DNA: TGTGCCAGCAGCTTGGGCACCATGAACACTGAAGCTTTCTTT
clone size: NA; D gene: TRBD1; V gene: TRBV5-4; J gene: TRBJ1-1; CDR3 protein: CASSLIQGAVAFF; CDR3 DNA: TGTGCCAGCAGCTTGATTCAGGGGGCTGTCGCTTTCTTT
clone size: NA; D gene: NA; V gene: TRBV30; J gene: TRBJ2-7; CDR3 protein: CAWSLRAAYEQYF; CDR3 DNA: TGTGCCTGGAGTCTGCGGGCGGCCTACGAGCAGTACTTC
clone size: NA; D gene: TRBD1; V gene: TRBV4-1; J gene: TRBJ1-3; CDR3 protein: CASRPLQGKTSRNTIYF; CDR3 DNA: TGCGCCAGCAGACCTTTACAGGGGAAAACCTCTAGAAACACCATATATTTT
clone size: NA; D gene: NA; V gene: TRBV18; J gene: TRBJ2-3; CDR3 protein: CASSPAHATDTQYF; CDR3 DNA: TGTGCCAGCTCACCGGCCCACGCCACAGATACGCAGTATTTT
clone size: NA; D gene: NA; V gene: TRBV25-1; J gene: TRBJ2-3; CDR3 protein: CASSKNDRITDTQYF; CDR3 DNA: TGTGCCAGCAGCAAAAACGACAGGATCACAGATACGCAGTATTTT
clone size: NA; D gene: NA; V gene: TRBV7-9; J gene: TRBJ1-2; CDR3 protein: CASSLARAGRNGYTF; CDR3 DNA: TGTGCCAGCAGCTTAGCGCGAGCGGGGAGAAACGGCTACACCTTC
clone size: NA; D gene: NA; V gene: TRBV12-5; J gene: TRBJ1-2; CDR3 protein: CASGPSGNGYTF; CDR3 DNA: TGTGCTAGTGGCCCGTCAGGGAACGGCTACACCTTC
clone size: NA; D gene: TRBD2; V gene: TRBV6-5; J gene: TRBJ2-3; CDR3 protein: CASSYSSGGDTDTQYF; CDR3 DNA: TGTGCCAGCAGTTACTCTAGCGGGGGGGACACAGATACGCAGTATTTT
clone size: NA; D gene: NA; V gene: TRBV2; J gene: TRBJ1-2; CDR3 protein: CASSPQGGGYTF; CDR3 DNA: TGTGCCAGCAGCCCACAGGGTGGAGGCTACACCTTC
clone size: once; D gene: NA; V gene: TRBV7-9; J gene: TRBJ1-2; CDR3 protein: CASSPGSSYGYTF; CDR3 DNA: TGTGCCAGCAGCCCCGGGTCCAGTTATGGCTACACCTTC
clone size: NA; D gene: TRBD1; V gene: TRBV19; J gene: TRBJ1-5; CDR3 protein: CASTDRVSNQPQHF; CDR3 DNA: TGTGCCAGTACAGACAGGGTTAGCAATCAGCCCCAGCATTTT
clone size: NA; D gene: NA; V gene: TRBV30; J gene: TRBJ1-6; CDR3 protein: CAWSRGDNSPLHF; CDR3 DNA: TGTGCCTGGAGTAGGGGCGATAATTCACCCCTCCACTTT